The clone carrying this TCR beta chain was counted many times. Other DNA sequences in this sample translate to the same CDR3. The data were taken from a study of beta chain features in type 1 diabetes. Expressed TCRB transcripts were sequenced after all isolated RNA was converted to cDNA. The table came from immunoSEQ multiplex PCR; TCRdb's copy has only in-frame clones and leaves some out. The table records 150,000 or so clones, roughly a tenth of them present only once. The CDR3 totals 14 residues. The trim removed 4 bases at V and 5 bases at J, leaving 7 bases unmatched. Looked up from germline, CDR1 is SGHRS and CDR2 is YFSETQ. Via CD45RO/CCR7/CD25/CD127/CD95/CD27, cells of the CD4+ naive, central memory, regulatory and stem cell-like memory subsets were sorted.

Material: central memory CD4+ T cells from blood. The TCR was taken from a man aged 18 to 29 in good health. V is TRBV5-1 and J is TRBJ2-5; 8 bases line up with TRBD2. DNA of the CDR3: TGCGCCAGCAGCCCGGGGACTAGTGGCGAGACCCAGTACTTC. Translating it yields CASSPGTSGETQYF.